Presented here are 21 T cell receptor beta chains from one specimen sequenced in a study of identical twins (dated by TCRdb to 2016 to 2018). The protocol used for the library was 5' RACE. The instrument was an Illumina HiSeq 2000. TCRdb handled the public reads itself, with Q25 trimming in fastp and clone calling in MiXCR, and kept productive beta chains. CDR3 protein duplicates are merged, each entry listing the most common genes and DNA. This sample lists approximately 680,000 distinct CDR3 sequences; just over 7% were detected once. Jointly, the top ten make up around 1.6% of the sample. These same records also appear under a second study, on yellow fever vaccine responses in identical twins.

Material: PBMCs. Receptor source: a woman between 18 and 30 years old in good health.

The J gene is TRBJ2-1, the V gene TRBV5-5; D may be TRBD2 (6 bases). This CDR3 is built from 16 residues. Trimming pared 4 bases from V and 3 bases from J, leaving 17 bases between. The germline V gene has CDR1 SGHKS and CDR2 YYEKEE (reference sequence). The CDR3: CASSPAGRLDYNEQFF. The CDR3 DNA reads TGTGCCAGCAGCCCCGCCGGAAGACTAGACTACAATGAGCAGTTCTTC.

The chain employs TRBV12-3 or TRBV12-4 and TRBJ2-1, with 8 positions matching TRBD1. The CDR3 contains 16 residues. The V gene end was trimmed by 7 bases and the J gene end by 5 bases; junction bases not matched to a gene: 13. CDR3 protein: CASTHGQGRRNNEQFF. The DNA of the CDR3 is TGTGCCAGCACCCACGGACAGGGTAGGCGTAACAATGAGCAGTTCTTC.

This clonotype has more than one count but fewer than ten. The chain employs TRBV5-6 and TRBJ2-3; the D is unclear. Trimming removed 4 bases at V and 0 bases at J, with 15 bases between. CDR1 SGHDT and CDR2 YYEEEE come from the germline V gene. This CDR3 comprises 16 residues. CDR3 in amino acids: CASSGRIFSSTDTQYF. CDR3 DNA sequence: TGTGCCAGCAGCGGACGGATATTCTCTAGCACAGATACGCAGTATTTT.

The chain couples TRBV11-2 to TRBJ1-5; unclear D gene. The CDR3 is 14 residues long. Trimming took off 5 bases at V and 2 bases at J, with 10 bases between the two ends. Germline-derived CDR1 and CDR2 are SGHAT and FQNNGV. In DNA form, the CDR3 reads TGTGCCAGCAGCCCCTCGGATGGCAATCAGCCCCAGCATTTT. Translating it yields CASSPSDGNQPQHF.

This clonotype was picked up a small number of times. The genes are TRBV12-3 or TRBV12-4 and TRBJ1-1; D is uncertain. CDR3 length: 14 amino acids. V shed 3 bases and J shed 0 bases, with 8 bases lying between them. The DNA of the CDR3 is TGTGCCAGCAGTTTTCTGGGAGTGAACACTGAAGCTTTCTTT. It specifies CASSFLGVNTEAFF.

This clonotype was observed a few times. This rearrangement joins TRBV12-5 to TRBJ2-1; no clear D. CDR1 is LGHNT and CDR2 is FRNRAP in the germline V gene. The CDR3 loop spans 15 amino acids. Trimming shortened V by 2 bases and J by 6 bases, and 14 bases separated the two germline ends. CDR3 region: CASGLFPAESNEQFF. DNA of the CDR3: TGTGCTAGTGGTTTGTTCCCGGCGGAGAGCAATGAGCAGTTCTTC.

This chain links TRBV6-2 or TRBV6-3 with TRBJ2-1; 14 bases are shared with TRBD2. The length of the CDR3 is 17 residues. CDR1 is MNHEY, CDR2 SVGEGT, per germline. V lost 1 base, J lost 3 bases, and 2 bases stayed unmatched. CDR3 nucleotides: TGTGCCAGCAGTTACTGGGGACTAGCGGGAGTCTACAATGAGCAGTTCTTC. It is translated as CASSYWGLAGVYNEQFF.

The chain links TRBV20-1 to TRBJ2-3; no reliable D call. Germline assignment: CDR1 DFQATT and CDR2 SNEGSKA (reference sequence). This CDR3 is built from 14 residues. V was trimmed by 0 bases and J by 2 bases, leaving 9 bases between them. The CDR3 here is CSARDRRLTDTQYF. Written as DNA, the CDR3 is TGCAGTGCTAGAGATCGCAGGCTCACAGATACGCAGTATTTT.

This clonotype appeared many times. The rearrangement uses TRBV27 and TRBJ1-1; 8 bases match TRBD1. The CDR3 is 13 amino acids. Germline V gives CDR1 MNHEY, CDR2 SMNVEV (reference sequence). Unmatched junction bases numbered 1, after V lost 6 bases and J lost 1 base. CDR3 residues: CASRDRANTEAFF. CDR3 in DNA: TGTGCCAGCAGGGACAGGGCGAACACTGAAGCTTTCTTT.

This clonotype has a count of ten or more. This rearrangement joins TRBV3-1 to TRBJ1-1, with D possibly TRBD1 on 6 matching bases. The germline V gene has CDR1 LGHDT and CDR2 YNNKEL (reference sequence). V was cut by 1 base and J by 7 bases, with 13 bases left in between. This CDR3 spans 14 amino acids. The DNA of the CDR3 is TGTGCCAGCAGCCAAGGGGGGGCACTCGGTGAAGCTTTCTTT. This encodes CASSQGGALGEAFF.

This clonotype has a count of ten or more. The V gene is TRBV12-3 or TRBV12-4, the J gene TRBJ2-1, with TRBD2 identical over 9 bases. Losses at the gene ends were 6 bases for V and 2 bases for J; bases not matched to a gene: 5. The CDR3 loop spans 15 amino acids. The CDR3: CASSLGGGAYNEQFF. The CDR3 DNA reads as TGTGCCAGCAGCTTGGGCGGGGGGGCCTACAATGAGCAGTTCTTC.

The V call is TRBV11-3, the J call TRBJ2-2; the D gene is possibly TRBD1 (6 bases). In germline, CDR1 is SGHNT, CDR2 YENEEA. The length of the CDR3 is 18 residues. V dropped 5 bases and J dropped 1 base, with 20 bases sitting between them. CDR3 loop: CASSPPHALRGNTGELFF. DNA for the CDR3: TGTGCCAGCAGCCCACCTCACGCGCTCAGGGGGAACACCGGGGAGCTGTTTTTT.

This chain uses TRBV20-1 with TRBJ2-1; D is unresolved. CDR3 length equals 12 residues. The germline CDR1 and CDR2 sequences are DFQATT and SNEGSKA (reference sequence). The V gene lost 7 bases and the J gene lost 6 bases, with 13 bases spanning the gap. The DNA for the CDR3 is TGCAGTGTTCCGGATACCCCCAATGAGCAGTTCTTC. It specifies CSVPDTPNEQFF.

This clonotype has a handful of counts. The CDR3 sequence: CASRDTNNSPLHF. CDR3 bases: TGTGCCAGCCGGGACACCAATAATTCACCCCTCCACTTT. The rearrangement links TRBV6-1 to TRBJ1-6; TRBD1 might be the D (6 bases). Germline-derived CDR1 and CDR2 are MNHNS and SASEGT. The CDR3 totals 13 residues. V was cut by 8 bases and J by 5 bases, with 10 bases left in between.

V usage is TRBV15 and J usage is TRBJ1-1; D is perhaps TRBD1 (5 bases). V was cut by 0 bases and J by 0 bases, with 8 bases left in between. Germline-derived CDR1 and CDR2 are LNHNV and YYDKDF (reference sequence). The CDR3 is made up of 15 amino acids. The DNA of the CDR3 is TGTGCCACCAGCAGAGAAGCACAGGTGAACACTGAAGCTTTCTTT. It is translated as CATSREAQVNTEAFF.

Ten or more counts support this clonotype. The J gene is TRBJ1-2, the V gene TRBV5-6, with TRBD1 matching over 8 bases. Looked up from germline, CDR1 is SGHDT and CDR2 is YYEEEE. The CDR3 is 15 amino acids. J lost 2 bases, V lost 0 bases, and 3 bases had no gene match. CDR3 sequence (DNA): TGTGCCAGCAGCTTGGGGACAGGGAAGAACTATGGCTACACCTTC. Translating gives CASSLGTGKNYGYTF.

Ten or more counts support this clonotype. This chain joins TRBV12-3 or TRBV12-4 and TRBJ2-2; 7 positions agree with TRBD1. This CDR3 comprises 13 residues. V was clipped by 5 bases and J by 8 bases; unmatched bases: 5. The CDR3 DNA follows: TGTGCCAGCAGTGACAGGGCAAGGGGGGAGCTGTTTTTT. Translated, it gives CASSDRARGELFF.

The J gene is TRBJ1-3, the V gene TRBV10-3; D ambiguous. CDR1 ENHRY and CDR2 SYGVKD come from the germline V gene. Trimming pared 2 bases from V and 0 bases from J, leaving 14 bases between. CDR3 length equals 17 residues. The CDR3 sequence is CAISERTEGPSGNTIYF. The DNA for the CDR3 is TGTGCCATCAGTGAGAGAACTGAGGGTCCCTCTGGAAACACCATATATTTT.

This clonotype was counted only a few times. The chain uses TRBV6-1 and TRBJ2-1; D possibly corresponds to TRBD2 (6 bases). This CDR3 has 13 amino acids. Germline V gene data show CDR1 as MNHNS and CDR2 as SASEGT. V was cut by 5 bases and J by 7 bases, with 12 bases left in between. The CDR3 nucleotides are TGTGCCAGCAGTACCTATCTAGCGAATGAGCAGTTCTTC. Translation gives CASSTYLANEQFF.

This clonotype was counted at least ten times. V is TRBV24-1 and J is TRBJ1-5, with a weak D call TRBD1 (6 bases). The V end was cut by 2 bases, the J end by 2 bases, with 9 bases between. The CDR3 spans 15 residues. Germline V gene data show CDR1 as KGHDR and CDR2 as SFDVKD. The CDR3 DNA follows: TGTGCCACCAGTGATTCAGGGGCGGGCAATCAGCCCCAGCATTTT. Protein: CATSDSGAGNQPQHF.

The gene calls are TRBV4-1 and TRBJ2-1; 11 nucleotides align to TRBD2. Germline V CDR1 and CDR2: MGHRA, YSYEKL. The CDR3 length is 17 residues. J was trimmed by 8 bases and V by 1 base; bases with no gene match: 10. The CDR3: CASSQGPSGRKHDEQFF. The CDR3 DNA reads as TGCGCCAGCAGCCAAGGGCCTAGCGGGAGGAAGCACGATGAGCAGTTCTTC.